This T cell receptor (beta chain) is drawn from a study of shared clonotypes between healthy human individuals. Study overall: The study drew on two women and a few men aged 18 to 49 as donors. Each donor had three CD4 naive, three CD4 memory, two CD8 naive and one CD8 memory plate.

TCRdb's copy holds only in-frame clones and misses some; the assay was immunoSEQ multiplex PCR. The data contain about 2.3 million clones, over 90% of them singletons. The CDR3 totals 15 residues. Looked up from germline, CDR1 is SGHNT and CDR2 is YENEEA. The germline V and J ends were trimmed by 4 bases and 9 bases, with 19 bases remaining between them. As to this clone: What it binds is unknown.

Study observations and caveats: Lower generation probabilities were found for non-shared clonotypes than for those shared by all four donors. Estimated clonotype richness was generally higher in naive than memory subsets.

The sample was naive CD4+ T cells from PBMCs. Subset defined: CD45RA+ positively selected. The sequence was collected from a man between 18 and 29 years old in good health. Some clones in this sample may be carry-over from other donors' samples. The rearrangement joins TRBV11-3 to TRBJ2-1; D possibly corresponds to TRBD2 (6 bases). CDR3 protein: CASSSGLAEGSEQFF. CDR3 in DNA: TGTGCCAGCAGCTCGGGGTTAGCGGAGGGTTCTGAGCAGTTCTTC.